The T cell receptor (beta chain) described here comes from a study of cytomegalovirus exposure and HLA in healthy donors (dated by TCRdb to about 2017). About the full investigation: A later analysis indicated that the 120 validation repertoires were generated on the platform also employed for the 700 or so repertoires of the first cohort. The study aimed to test whether signatures of past pathogen exposure could be identified by cataloging public T cell receptors. Along with the roughly 700-subject first cohort, a separate validation cohort of more than 90 different subjects was used. To predict cytomegalovirus infection status, the study combined high-throughput TCR immunosequencing, statistical association of individual TCRs with disease status, and machine learning. Broader findings and caveats from the paper: In the study, 164 TCR beta chains were listed as associated with cytomegalovirus. A later analysis had no HLA typing for the validation cohort, so co-occurrence there was scored across all 110 or so repertoires. It was suggested by the authors that the approach could potentially be generalized to other disease states and immunological phenotypes. Cytomegalovirus status was reported to be diagnosed by the classifier with high specificity and sensitivity in both the original and validation cohorts. In vitro tests confirmed that a few of the cytomegalovirus-associated TCR beta chains recognize cytomegalovirus antigens. Most TCR sequences were seen in very few donors, while some public TCRs were found in many individuals. Of the cluster scores, roughly 95% were above 0 in a later analysis, which found that TCRs clustered in the first cohort also tended to co-occur in the 90 to 150 validation repertoires.

V loses 1 base at its end and J loses 8 bases; junction bases beyond the gene matches: 16. The germline V gene gives CDR1 as LGHNA and CDR2 as YNFKEQ. Taken from cysteine to phenylalanine, the CDR3 has 17 residues. Just CDR3 DNA is preserved here, 51 bases in frame from base 1. Libraries were prepared through the immunoSEQ multiplex PCR assay. Per the source publication's procedure: To diagnose cytomegalovirus status from the catalog of TCR beta chain sequences, a statistical classification framework was built. Held by TCRdb, this immuneACCESS table contains in-frame sequences only and omits some clones. Under half of the omission traces to an unresolved V gene where checked; the cause of the rest is unknown. V and J calls and clone size are given by that table; D and trimming were obtained from the DNA. The sample includes around 170,000 clones, with around 85% observed a single time. Of the sample, around a sixth falls within the top ten clones.

This clone has just a few counts. Its recognized antigen is unknown. No base quality information exists; no much larger clone differs at one position. The donors belonged to the validation cohort of 120 subjects, which was separate from the roughly 670-subject first cohort. Sequencing was performed on PBMCs. This receptor was identified in a man between 18 and 29 years old in good health and CMV-seropositive. Recombination joined TRBV4-2 with TRBJ1-2; 7 of the junction bases match TRBD1. The nucleotides are TGTGCCAGCAGCCAAGTTGGGCCACAGGGGACTCCGGGGGGCTACACCTTC. Translated, it reads CASSQVGPQGTPGGYTF.